This entry lists 19 T cell receptor beta chains sequenced from one sample in a study of blood T cell repertoires in COVID-19. Clones were read by immunoSEQ multiplex PCR, and TCRdb kept only the in-frame ones, dropping some. The sample lists 120,000 to 150,000 clones, 65% to 80% seen once, with 13% in the top ten. Sequencing was performed on peripheral blood. The receptors here all came from a man aged 80 or over with acute or convalescent COVID-19.

The chain joins TRBV5-1 to TRBJ1-1; possible D gene TRBD1, 5 bases. The germline V gene encodes CDR1 SGHRS and CDR2 YFSETQ. Trimming removed 4 bases at V and 7 bases at J, with 17 bases between. This CDR3 is 14 amino acids long. CDR3: CASSPPQTGREAFF. The CDR3 coding sequence is TGCGCCAGCAGCCCGCCTCAAACAGGACGTGAAGCTTTCTTT.

The chain links TRBV7-2 to TRBJ2-7; 10 nucleotides match TRBD2. Germline V lookup: CDR1 SGHTA, CDR2 FQGNSA. CDR3 length: 15 residues. The V gene end was trimmed by 4 bases and the J gene end by 2 bases; junction bases not matched to a gene: 5. The CDR3 loop reads CASSSERGGTYEQYF. The CDR3 DNA reads as TGTGCCAGCAGCTCTGAGCGGGGGGGAACCTACGAGCAGTACTTC.

J is TRBJ2-3 and V is TRBV6-2 or TRBV6-3, with TRBD2 matching 7 bases. The CDR3 contains 15 residues. V shed 5 bases and J 2 bases; nucleotides not matched to a gene: 7. The germline V gene has CDR1 MNHEY and CDR2 SVGEGT. CDR3 nucleotides: TGTGCCAGCAGTCGGGCTAGCGGCTCCACAGATACGCAGTATTTT. It encodes CASSRASGSTDTQYF.

V usage is TRBV7-2 and J usage is TRBJ1-6, with a tentative D call TRBD1 (5 bases). V was cut by 1 base and J by 9 bases, with 13 bases left in between. CDR3 length equals 15 residues. Looked up from germline, CDR1 is SGHTA and CDR2 is FQGNSA. The chain's CDR3 is CASSLDPGVTSPLHF. The DNA of the CDR3 is TGTGCCAGCAGCTTAGATCCGGGGGTGACTTCACCCCTCCACTTT.

This clone was seen only once. This chain connects TRBV7-3 to TRBJ2-3; weak D call: TRBD1 (5 bases). This CDR3 contains 14 residues. Per germline, CDR1 SGHTA and CDR2 FQGTGA. The ends were cut back, 1 base at V and 1 base at J, with 6 bases in the middle. As DNA, the CDR3 is TGTGCCAGCAGCTTAAGCAGGGGCACAGATACGCAGTATTTT. It translates to CASSLSRGTDTQYF.

The chain is built from TRBV3-1 (or the pseudogene TRBV3-2) and TRBJ1-1; 7 bases are a match to TRBD1. With 4 bases clipped from V and 3 bases from J, the junction kept 5 bases outside the gene matches. The CDR3 runs to 14 residues. CDR1 and CDR2 (germline): LGHDT, YNNKEL (reference sequence). The CDR3 loop is CASSRTGRDTEAFF. The CDR3 DNA reads as TGTGCCAGCAGCCGGACAGGTAGGGACACTGAAGCTTTCTTT.

The genes are TRBV2 and TRBJ2-3; the D gene is possibly TRBD2 (6 bases). CDR3 length: 12 residues. Trimming stripped 7 bases from V and 6 bases from J, with 11 bases between. The germline gives CDR1 SNHLY, CDR2 FYNNEI. The CDR3 DNA reads TGTGCCAGCACTTGGGGGGTCGATACGCAGTATTTT. Protein sequence: CASTWGVDTQYF.

The chain joins TRBV18 to TRBJ2-4; maybe TRBD2 (6 bases). V dropped 0 bases and J dropped 5 bases, with 8 bases sitting between them. CDR3 length: 14 residues. CDR1 is KGHSH and CDR2 is LQKENI in the germline V gene. CDR3 residues: CASSPPGGENIQYF. CDR3 sequence (DNA): TGTGCCAGCTCACCACCGGGGGGAGAAAACATTCAGTACTTC.

V is TRBV5-1 and J is TRBJ2-2, with D perhaps matching TRBD2 (5 bases). Germline V CDR1 and CDR2: SGHRS, YFSETQ. V lost 0 bases and J 3 bases, leaving 6 bases between the germline ends. CDR3 length: 14 residues. For the CDR3, the DNA is TGCGCCAGCAGCTTGGCGGGGTACACCGGGGAGCTGTTTTTT. This codes for CASSLAGYTGELFF.

The chain employs TRBV12-3 or TRBV12-4 and TRBJ1-2; D uncertain. The CDR3 is 12 amino acids. V was trimmed by 3 bases and J by 7 bases, leaving 9 bases between them. The CDR3 reads CASSFKGGGYTF. CDR3 DNA: TGTGCCAGCAGTTTTAAGGGAGGTGGCTACACCTTC.

The genes are TRBV6-5 and TRBJ2-3; 12 nucleotides agree with TRBD2. CDR1 is MNHEY, CDR2 SVGAGI, per germline. Trimming cost V 8 bases and J 1 base; bases outside gene matches: 4. The CDR3 totals 15 residues. This chain's CDR3 is CASLRLAGGTDTQYF. The DNA of the CDR3 is TGTGCCAGCCTTAGACTAGCGGGGGGCACAGATACGCAGTATTTT.

The chain is built from TRBV18 and TRBJ2-3, with D unclear. This CDR3 has 14 amino acids. The ends were cut back, 3 bases at V and 4 bases at J, with 11 bases in the middle. Germline CDR1 reads KGHSH; CDR2 reads LQKENI. The CDR3 sequence is CASSPLEHPDTQYF. As DNA, the CDR3 is TGTGCCAGCTCACCCCTCGAGCATCCAGATACGCAGTATTTT.

This chain joins TRBV10-3 and TRBJ2-3, with 9 bases fitting TRBD2. CDR1 ENHRY and CDR2 SYGVKD come from the germline V gene. The CDR3 runs 14 residues. Trimming at V came to 10 bases and at J to 3 bases, leaving 8 bases not matched to a gene. The CDR3 sequence: CATFSGGRTDTQYF. CDR3 DNA: TGTGCCACCTTTAGCGGGGGAAGGACAGATACGCAGTATTTT.

This chain joins TRBV7-2 and TRBJ2-5, with D possibly matching TRBD2 (7 bases). In germline, CDR1 is SGHTA, CDR2 FQGNSA. Trimming pared 8 bases from V and 4 bases from J, leaving 20 bases between. CDR3 length equals 15 residues. The CDR3 nucleotides read TGTGCCAGCGGAGGGGTTGGCGGGGGCTCAGAGACCCAGTACTTC. Translating it yields CASGGVGGGSETQYF.

J is TRBJ2-5 and V is TRBV7-9; tentatively, D is TRBD2 (6 bases). Germline V gene lookup returns CDR1 SEHNR and CDR2 FQNEAQ (reference sequence). V gave up 1 base and J gave up 5 bases, with 8 bases separating them. The length of the CDR3 is 13 residues. Here the CDR3 DNA reads TGTGCCAGCAGCTTAGGAGGAGGGGAGACCCAGTACTTC. Amino acid sequence: CASSLGGGETQYF.

This clone has more than one count but fewer than ten. The gene calls are TRBV4-1 and TRBJ2-2, with a possible D match to TRBD1 (6 bases). The germline CDR1 and CDR2 sequences are MGHRA and YSYEKL. The CDR3 is 16 amino acids. V was shortened by 3 bases and J by 2 bases, with 13 bases between the two germline ends. The CDR3: CASSQTRDTNTGELFF. The CDR3 DNA sequence: TGCGCCAGCAGCCAGACCCGGGACACCAACACCGGGGAGCTGTTTTTT.

The V and J genes are TRBV14 and TRBJ1-4; D not certain. Germline CDR1 reads SGHDN; CDR2 reads FVKESK. The CDR3 is made up of 12 amino acids. The ends were cut back, 1 base at V and 8 bases at J, with 5 bases in the middle. The CDR3 is CASSQAAEKLFF. CDR3 nucleotide sequence: TGTGCCAGCAGCCAAGCCGCGGAAAAACTGTTTTTT.

V is TRBV2 and J is TRBJ1-1; the D gene is possibly TRBD1 (6 bases). CDR3 length: 14 residues. Germline loops: CDR1 SNHLY, CDR2 FYNNEI. V shed 4 bases and J shed 4 bases, with 13 bases lying between them. The CDR3 bases are TGTGCCAGCAGTGCAGGGGTTTGGGGCACTGAAGCTTTCTTT. Protein: CASSAGVWGTEAFF.

This clone was counted a few times. The junction and the germline gene differ at one end; a read error may be behind it. The rearrangement links TRBV5-5 to TRBJ1-1; D call uncertain. This CDR3 has 13 amino acids. Looked up from germline, CDR1 is SGHKS and CDR2 is YYEKEE (reference sequence). The CDR3 here is CASGFSMNTEAFF. For the CDR3, the DNA is TGTGCCAGCGGCTTCAGTATGAACACTGAAGCTTTCTTT.